Below, 32 T cell receptor beta chains from the same sample are listed, as sequenced in a study of CD8 T cells in ankylosing spondylitis (dated by TCRdb to the late 2010s). Receptor amplification or capture employed 5' RACE. The sequencer listed for this sample is Illumina HiSeq 2500. The public reads were quality trimmed at Q25 with fastp and then assembled into clones with MiXCR by TCRdb, keeping productive beta chains. Records with the same CDR3 protein are collapsed into one entry carrying the most frequent genes and DNA. The sample contains fewer than 350,000 distinct CDR3 sequences, roughly 12% of them found a single time. The ten largest clones take up more than 7% of the sample. Sequencing used blood, either unsorted or a sorted T cell fraction (not recorded which). The receptors here all came from a female donor with ankylosing spondylitis or in good health (not recorded which).

This clonotype was seen ten or more times. The V call is TRBV20-1, the J call TRBJ2-5, with a tentative D call TRBD1 (5 bases). The ends were cut back, 6 bases at V and 5 bases at J, with 13 bases in the middle. CDR3 length: 12 amino acids. Germline loops: CDR1 DFQATT, CDR2 SNEGSKA (reference sequence). CDR3 in amino acids: CSATWGLETQYF. The DNA of the CDR3 is TGCAGTGCCACATGGGGCCTGGAGACCCAGTACTTC.

Remarks on this clonotype: A much larger clone differs by one base, so this may be a read error. The chain combines TRBV7-2 with TRBJ2-3; D remains ambiguous. The CDR3 spans 14 residues. Germline V CDR1 and CDR2: SGHTA, FQGNSA. V was cut by 4 bases and J by 6 bases, with 14 bases left in between. The CDR3 nucleotides are TGTGCCAGCAGCTCTCACCAGATGATCGATACGCAGTATTTT. It specifies CASSSHQMIDTQYF.

This clonotype was seen many times. The rearrangement joins TRBV5-1 to TRBJ2-5; perhaps TRBD1 as D (6 bases). With 2 bases removed from V and 5 bases from J, the gap between germline ends came to 10 bases. Germline loops: CDR1 SGHRS, CDR2 YFSETQ. The CDR3 loop spans 13 amino acids. The CDR3 protein is CASSFRGWETQYF. As DNA, the CDR3 is TGCGCCAGCAGCTTCAGGGGCTGGGAGACCCAGTACTTC. Full variable domain (outside the CDR3, taken from reference TRBV5-1 and TRBJ2-5): KAGVTQTPRYLIKTRGQQVTLSCSPISGHRSVSWYQQTPGQGLQFLFEYFSETQRNKGNFPGRFSGRQFSNSRSEMNVSTLELGDSALYLCASSFRGWETQYFGPGTRLLVL.

In this sample, this clonotype turned up a few times. V and J are TRBV11-2 and TRBJ2-3; the D gene is possibly TRBD2 (5 bases). Per the germline V gene, CDR1 is SGHAT and CDR2 is FQNNGV. The CDR3 is 11 amino acids. V was trimmed by 8 bases and J by 14 bases, leaving 17 bases between them. The CDR3: CASRGLEGAYF. The CDR3, as DNA: TGTGCCAGCCGCGGGTTAGAGGGTGCGTATTTT.

A few counts support this clonotype. V usage is TRBV20-1 and J usage is TRBJ1-1, with D unresolved. The CDR3 length is 11 residues. V gave up 3 bases and J gave up 10 bases, with 12 bases separating them. Germline V gene data show CDR1 as DFQATT and CDR2 as SNEGSKA (reference sequence). CDR3 protein: CSASIEERAFF. Written as DNA, the CDR3 is TGCAGTGCTAGCATTGAGGAGAGAGCTTTCTTT.

There are many counts of this clonotype. The gene calls are TRBV20-1 and TRBJ2-1, with TRBD2 matching 10 bases. Trimming took 3 bases from V and 1 from J; bases not matched to a gene: 3. CDR3 size: 15 residues. The germline gives CDR1 DFQATT, CDR2 SNEGSKA (reference sequence). CDR3 region: CSARIAGGSYNEQFF. In DNA, the CDR3 is TGCAGTGCTAGGATAGCGGGGGGTTCCTACAATGAGCAGTTCTTC.

This clonotype has at least ten counts. This chain uses TRBV6-1 with TRBJ2-7, with 8 positions matching TRBD1. The CDR3 is made up of 14 amino acids. V shed 5 bases and J 4 bases; nucleotides not matched to a gene: 7. The germline CDR1 and CDR2 sequences are MNHNS and SASEGT. The CDR3 loop is CASSIGTGSYEQYF. The CDR3 DNA reads TGTGCCAGCAGTATCGGGACAGGTAGTTACGAGCAGTACTTC.

This clonotype came up a few times. One junction end does not reproduce the germline sequence, and a read error may be involved. The chain uses TRBV7-2 and TRBJ1-6; TRBD1 matches 9 bases. Germline loops: CDR1 SGHTA, CDR2 FQGNSA. This CDR3 region has 15 residues. The CDR3 DNA reads as TGTGCCAGCAGATTAGGGACAGGGCGGAGATCACCCCTCCACTTT. Residues: CASRLGTGRRSPLHF.

This clonotype was seen ten or more times. CDR3 residues: CASSLDGDSPTEQYF. The CDR3 bases are TGCGCCAGCAGCTTGGATGGAGACAGTCCCACAGAGCAGTACTTC. The V gene is TRBV5-1, the J gene TRBJ2-7; the D gene is possibly TRBD1 (5 bases). V lost 0 bases to trimming and J lost 7 bases, with 17 bases between them. Germline-derived CDR1 and CDR2 are SGHRS and YFSETQ. The CDR3 has 15 residues.

This chain links TRBV25-1 with TRBJ2-2; D possibly corresponds to TRBD1 (6 bases). CDR1 and CDR2 from the germline V gene are MGHDK and SYGVNS. Trimming took off 10 bases at V and 8 bases at J, with 11 bases between the two ends. CDR3 length: 11 residues. CDR3 coding DNA: TGTGCCACCAGGACAGTAGGGGAGCTGTTTTTT. It yields the protein CATRTVGELFF.

This clonotype appeared a few times. J is TRBJ1-4 and V is TRBV5-6, with a possible D match to TRBD1 (5 bases). The germline V gene has CDR1 SGHDT and CDR2 YYEEEE. V was cut by 3 bases and J by 5 bases, with 20 bases left in between. The CDR3 sequence is 17 residues long. CDR3 in amino acids: CASSWGPGLTINEKLFF. The CDR3, as DNA: TGTGCCAGCAGCTGGGGACCGGGGCTCACAATCAATGAAAAACTGTTTTTT.

In this sample, this clonotype turned up a few times. The chain has TRBV11-2 and TRBJ2-2; D may be TRBD2 (6 bases). The CDR3 loop spans 15 amino acids. V shed 5 bases and J shed 2 bases, with 12 bases lying between them. Germline CDR1 is SGHAT and CDR2 is FQNNGV. The CDR3 DNA is TGTGCCAGCAGCCCTTCGGGACTTAACACCGGGGAGCTGTTTTTT. Encoded protein: CASSPSGLNTGELFF.

This clonotype was picked up many times. This chain joins TRBV20-1 and TRBJ1-6; 10 bases match TRBD1. CDR1 is DFQATT and CDR2 is SNEGSKA in the germline V gene (reference sequence). V was clipped by 4 bases and J by 7 bases; unmatched bases: 4. The CDR3 loop spans 14 amino acids. The CDR3 region is CSATRTGGNSPLHF. The CDR3 coding sequence is TGCAGTGCTACTCGGACAGGGGGAAATTCACCCCTCCACTTT.

The J gene is TRBJ2-7, the V gene TRBV5-1, with TRBD1 identical over 8 bases. The CDR3 has 16 residues. Germline CDR1 is SGHRS and CDR2 is YFSETQ. V was clipped by 4 bases and J by 1 base; unmatched bases: 10. The CDR3 DNA follows: TGCGCCAGCAGCCGGACAGGGTTGGAGGGATCCTACGAGCAGTACTTC. Translated: CASSRTGLEGSYEQYF.

Worth noting for this clonotype: It may be a read error: a sequence one base away is much more abundant. The J gene is TRBJ2-1, the V gene TRBV24-1; D not resolved. The CDR3 has 15 residues. Per germline, CDR1 KGHDR and CDR2 SFDVKD. The CDR3 loop reads CATSDLGPNYSEQFF. In nucleotides, the CDR3 is TGTGCCACCAGTGATTTGGGGCCCAACTACAGTGAGCAGTTCTTC.

The genes are TRBV10-2 and TRBJ2-1, with 10 nucleotides matching TRBD2. Per germline, CDR1 WSHSY and CDR2 SAAADI. The V segment lost 6 bases and the J segment 4 bases; nucleotides outside the gene matches: 9. The CDR3 totals 16 residues. DNA of the CDR3: TGCGCCAGCAGAGCCTTCGGGACTAGCGATTACAATGAGCAGTTCTTC. Its translation: CASRAFGTSDYNEQFF.

There are many counts of this clonotype. This sequence joins TRBV9 and TRBJ2-7; D gene ambiguous. The CDR3 runs 15 residues. Germline CDR1 reads SGDLS; CDR2 reads YYNGEE. Trimming left V 4 bases short and J 0 bases short, with 14 bases between. The CDR3 here is CASSPVGQPSYEQYF. CDR3 in DNA: TGTGCCAGCAGCCCCGTCGGGCAGCCCTCCTACGAGCAGTACTTC.

This clonotype was observed at least ten times. The genes are TRBV9 and TRBJ2-3, with no clear D. With 0 bases removed from V and 4 bases from J, the gap between germline ends came to 12 bases. CDR3 length: 15 residues. Germline loops: CDR1 SGDLS, CDR2 YYNGEE. CDR3 in amino acids: CASSVVGTRSDTQYF. The CDR3 DNA reads as TGTGCCAGCAGCGTAGTTGGCACTCGATCAGATACGCAGTATTTT.

This clonotype was picked up many times. The chain employs TRBV20-1 and TRBJ2-5; D is perhaps TRBD1 or TRBD2 (5 bases each). The CDR3 has 14 residues. Per germline, CDR1 DFQATT and CDR2 SNEGSKA (reference sequence). V was shortened by 3 bases and J by 4 bases, with 15 bases between the two germline ends. CDR3 in amino acids: CSARSNTGAETQYF. In DNA, the CDR3 is TGCAGTGCTAGGTCCAATACCGGGGCAGAGACCCAGTACTTC.

This rearrangement joins TRBV5-1 to TRBJ2-1, with D unclear. Trimming shortened V by 3 bases and J by 9 bases, and 13 bases separated the two germline ends. The CDR3 has 13 residues. Germline V gives CDR1 SGHRS, CDR2 YFSETQ. CDR3 nucleotides: TGCGCCAGCAGCTCCAGAGGAGCGTTTGAGCAGTTCTTC. Amino acid sequence: CASSSRGAFEQFF.

This sequence joins TRBV12-3 or TRBV12-4 and TRBJ2-1; D tentatively fits TRBD1 or TRBD2 (6 bases each). This CDR3 region has 14 residues. Trimming stripped 6 bases from V and 4 bases from J, with 13 bases between. As DNA, the CDR3 is TGTGCCAGCAGAGGGGGGACACTATACAATGAGCAGTTCTTC. Translating gives CASRGGTLYNEQFF.

This clonotype has only a few counts. The chain couples TRBV7-8 to TRBJ2-7; 12 bases align to TRBD2. The CDR3 extends over 15 amino acids. Losses at the gene ends were 5 bases for V and 3 bases for J; bases not matched to a gene: 5. Germline values: CDR1 SGHVS, CDR2 FQNEAQ. As DNA, the CDR3 is TGTGCCAGCAGCGAGACTAGCGGGGGAAACTACGAGCAGTACTTC. Its protein product is CASSETSGGNYEQYF.

The chain has TRBV20-1 and TRBJ1-4, with 8 bases that match TRBD1. CDR3 length equals 13 residues. Germline V gives CDR1 DFQATT, CDR2 SNEGSKA (reference sequence). V lost 3 bases and J lost 13; bases outside the gene matches: 10. The chain's CDR3 is CSARTGAGVRLFF. As DNA, the CDR3 is TGCAGTGCTAGGACAGGGGCGGGGGTGAGACTGTTTTTT.

This clonotype was seen a handful of times. The chain combines TRBV20-1 with TRBJ2-3; D uncertain. In germline, CDR1 is DFQATT, CDR2 SNEGSKA (reference sequence). V dropped 3 bases and J dropped 2 bases, with 6 bases sitting between them. The length of the CDR3 is 12 residues. The DNA of the CDR3 is TGCAGTGCTAGGGACCACACAGATACGCAGTATTTT. Amino acids: CSARDHTDTQYF.

This clonotype has a count of ten or more. The genes are TRBV10-3 and TRBJ2-7; 12 positions agree with TRBD2. The CDR3 is 16 amino acids. Unmatched junction bases numbered 9, after V lost 5 bases and J lost 4 bases. Germline V gene data show CDR1 as ENHRY and CDR2 as SYGVKD. CDR3 bases: TGTGCCATCAGTAGGACTAGCGGGATAGTACTTTACGAGCAGTACTTC. Its translation: CAISRTSGIVLYEQYF.

There are many counts of this clonotype. J is TRBJ1-2 and V is TRBV28; 8 bases fit TRBD1. This CDR3 has 14 amino acids. CDR1 is MDHEN and CDR2 is SYDVKM in the germline V gene. Unmatched junction bases numbered 7, after V lost 5 bases and J lost 5 bases. The CDR3 DNA reads as TGTGCCAGCAGTCCGACAGGGGAGAGATATGGCTACACCTTC. It codes for CASSPTGERYGYTF.

This clonotype was observed many times. The rearrangement uses TRBV7-8 and TRBJ1-5; D uncertain. Trimming cost V 1 base and J 0 bases, with 7 bases left between them. The CDR3 loop spans 15 amino acids. Germline lookup yields CDR1 SGHVS and CDR2 FQNEAQ. The DNA for the CDR3 is TGTGCCAGCAGCTTAGTGGGGAATAGCAATCAGCCCCAGCATTTT. It codes for CASSLVGNSNQPQHF.

This clonotype was observed a handful of times. V gene TRBV2 combines with J gene TRBJ2-7, with D possibly TRBD1 on 6 matching bases. The V end lost 10 bases, the J end lost 4 bases, and 14 bases lay between the germline ends. CDR3 length: 12 residues. Germline V CDR1 and CDR2: SNHLY, FYNNEI. The CDR3 nucleotides read TGTGCCACAACAGGGAACGGTTACGAGCAGTACTTC. Translating it yields CATTGNGYEQYF.

This clonotype showed up many times. The chain links TRBV6-5 to TRBJ2-3; 10 nucleotides match TRBD2. The CDR3 is made up of 16 amino acids. Germline V gene lookup returns CDR1 MNHEY and CDR2 SVGAGI. The V gene end was trimmed by 2 bases and the J gene end by 10 bases; junction bases not matched to a gene: 12. CDR3 nucleotides: TGTGCCAGCAGTTACGCACTAGCGGGGCCCACAATCGCGCAGTATTTT. Its protein is CASSYALAGPTIAQYF.

This clonotype came up a few times. This chain links TRBV28 with TRBJ2-1; 11 bases agree with TRBD2. CDR1 and CDR2 from the germline V gene are MDHEN and SYDVKM. V lost 4 bases and J lost 7; bases outside the gene matches: 18. This CDR3 contains 19 residues. The CDR3 DNA reads as TGTGCCAGCAGTTCGCGGACAGGTCTAGCGGGAGGACGGTATAATGAGCAGTTCTTC. It encodes CASSSRTGLAGGRYNEQFF.

This clonotype was counted many times. CDR3 nucleotides: TGCAGCGTTGAAGATCGCCCGGGGTCCGCCGGGGAGCTGTTTTTT. Amino acid sequence: CSVEDRPGSAGELFF. This sequence joins TRBV29-1 and TRBJ2-2; maybe TRBD2 (5 bases). The CDR3 is 15 amino acids. Deletions cut 0 bases from V and 6 bases from J, with 14 bases between. Looked up from germline, CDR1 is SQVTM and CDR2 is ANQGSEA.

This clonotype was seen a handful of times. The rearrangement uses TRBV15 and TRBJ1-1; a weak D match, TRBD1 (5 bases). Trimming shortened V by 6 bases and J by 6 bases, and 17 bases separated the two germline ends. Germline assignment: CDR1 LNHNV and CDR2 YYDKDF (reference sequence). This CDR3 contains 14 residues. CDR3: CATRHRGEVAEAFF. The CDR3 bases are TGTGCCACCAGGCACCGAGGGGAAGTCGCTGAAGCTTTCTTT.